A single sample gave rise to the 24 T cell receptor beta chains below, sequenced in a study of cytomegalovirus exposure and HLA in healthy donors. With 60 Vbeta and 13 Jbeta primers, the PCR was carried out. Clones were read by immunoSEQ multiplex PCR, and TCRdb kept only the in-frame ones, dropping some. In total, the table holds more than 90,000 clones. The material sequenced was PBMCs. These receptors originate from a man aged 40-49 years in good health and CMV-seropositive.

In DNA form, the CDR3 reads TGTGCCAGCAGTTTACCCGAAGAGTACACTGAAGCTTTCTTT. This codes for CASSLPEEYTEAFF. The V call is TRBV28, the J call TRBJ1-1; D remains ambiguous. The CDR3 extends over 14 amino acids. Germline-derived CDR1 and CDR2 are MDHEN and SYDVKM. Trimming took off 2 bases at V and 3 bases at J, with 10 bases between the two ends.

The rearrangement uses TRBV5-1 and TRBJ2-3, with D possibly being TRBD2 (5 bases). Germline V gene data show CDR1 as SGHRS and CDR2 as YFSETQ. Trimming shortened V by 2 bases and J by 3 bases, and 13 bases separated the two germline ends. This CDR3 has 15 amino acids. The CDR3 nucleotides are TGCGCCAGCAGCTTACGAGGGTTTATAACAGATACGCAGTATTTT. Translation gives CASSLRGFITDTQYF.

The V gene is TRBV2, the J gene TRBJ2-5; 14 bases are shared with TRBD2. The CDR3 is made up of 18 amino acids. Germline V CDR1 and CDR2: SNHLY, FYNNEI. The V segment lost 8 bases and the J segment 5 bases; nucleotides outside the gene matches: 16. In DNA, the CDR3 is TGTGCCAGCCATGATTTGAGACTAGCGGGAGGGCGTCATGAGACCCAGTACTTC. Its protein is CASHDLRLAGGRHETQYF.

This chain uses TRBV7-8 with TRBJ2-5; TRBD2 agrees at 10 bases. This CDR3 spans 16 amino acids. Germline V gene lookup returns CDR1 SGHVS and CDR2 FQNEAQ. J was trimmed by 5 bases and V by 1 base; bases with no gene match: 7. CDR3 sequence reads: CASSLVSGRAGETQYF. CDR3 in DNA: TGTGCCAGCAGCTTAGTAAGCGGGAGGGCCGGTGAGACCCAGTACTTC. Complete variable domain (other parts from reference TRBV7-8 and TRBJ2-5): GAGVSQSPRYKVAKRGQDVALRCDPISGHVSLFWYQQALGQGPEFLTYFQNEAQLDKSGLPSDRFFAERPEGSVSTLKIQRTQQEDSAVYLCASSLVSGRAGETQYFGPGTRLLVL.

This CDR3 reads CASSLGGIKAKNIQYF. The CDR3 DNA follows: TGCGCCAGCAGCTTGGGAGGGATCAAAGCCAAAAACATTCAGTACTTC. V gene TRBV5-1 combines with J gene TRBJ2-4; weak D call: TRBD2 (5 bases). The germline CDR1 and CDR2 sequences are SGHRS and YFSETQ. The length of the CDR3 is 16 residues. V was trimmed by 0 bases and J by 0 bases, leaving 10 bases between them.

This rearrangement joins TRBV9 to TRBJ2-1, with TRBD2 matching over 11 bases. Per the germline V gene, CDR1 is SGDLS and CDR2 is YYNGEE. CDR3 length: 15 residues. V lost 4 bases, J lost 2 bases, and 2 bases stayed unmatched. This CDR3 is CASSQGLAAYNEQFF. DNA of the CDR3: TGTGCCAGCAGCCAGGGACTAGCGGCCTACAATGAGCAGTTCTTC. The variable domain in full, completed from reference TRBV9 and TRBJ2-1, reads DSGVTQTPKHLITATGQRVTLRCSPRSGDLSVYWYQQSLDQGLQFLIQYYNGEERAKGNILERFSAQQFPDLHSELNLSSLELGDSALYFCASSQGLAAYNEQFFGPGTRLTVL.

The gene calls are TRBV10-3 and TRBJ2-7; D gene unclear. V shed 2 bases and J shed 0 bases, with 8 bases lying between them. Germline assignment: CDR1 ENHRY and CDR2 SYGVKD. There are 14 residues in the CDR3. This CDR3 reads CAISETEFSYEQYF. The CDR3 DNA follows: TGTGCCATCAGTGAGACGGAGTTCTCCTACGAGCAGTACTTC.

The rearrangement joins TRBV29-1 to TRBJ2-5; D uncertain. The length of the CDR3 is 13 residues. The V gene's germline CDR1 is SQVTM and CDR2 ANQGSEA. V lost 2 bases, J lost 5 bases, and 12 bases lay in between. The CDR3 is CSVESPWRETQYF. The DNA for the CDR3 is TGCAGCGTTGAAAGTCCCTGGCGGGAGACCCAGTACTTC.

The chain joins TRBV7-8 to TRBJ2-7; 12 nucleotides match TRBD2. This CDR3 comprises 15 residues. In germline, CDR1 is SGHVS, CDR2 FQNEAQ. Trimming at V came to 6 bases and at J to 2 bases, leaving 5 bases not matched to a gene. CDR3 sequence: CASRSTSGRAYEQYF. CDR3 in DNA: TGTGCCAGCAGATCGACTAGCGGGAGAGCCTACGAGCAGTACTTC.

The chain recombines TRBV5-1 with TRBJ2-2; 10 nucleotides match TRBD2. The CDR3 runs 18 residues. CDR1 is SGHRS, CDR2 YFSETQ, per germline. After removal of 0 bases from V and 6 bases from J, the junction contained 11 bases not matched to a gene. The CDR3 sequence: CASSLEGRLAGDPGELFF. The CDR3 coding sequence is TGCGCCAGCAGCTTGGAGGGGCGGCTAGCGGGAGACCCCGGGGAGCTGTTTTTT.

The chain recombines TRBV11-2 with TRBJ2-3, with D unresolved. This CDR3 contains 12 residues. Germline loops: CDR1 SGHAT, CDR2 FQNNGV. Between the trimmed V and J ends, which lost 6 bases and 4 bases, there was a span of 8 bases. CDR3 DNA: TGTGCCAGCAGTTCCTTCGCAGATACGCAGTATTTT. Translating gives CASSSFADTQYF.

The rearrangement joins TRBV15 to TRBJ1-1; tentative D call: TRBD1 (5 bases). CDR1 LNHNV and CDR2 YYDKDF come from the germline V gene (reference sequence). This CDR3 comprises 17 residues. V lost 3 bases to trimming and J lost 4 bases, with 21 bases between them. The CDR3 DNA sequence: TGTGCCACCAGCAGGGGTAGGGTGGGCAGGGCAGGCACTGAAGCTTTCTTT. Translation: CATSRGRVGRAGTEAFF.

The chain links TRBV28 to TRBJ2-6; 8 bases align to TRBD1. The trim removed 4 bases at V and 0 bases at J, leaving 8 bases unmatched. CDR1 and CDR2 from the germline V gene are MDHEN and SYDVKM. CDR3 length equals 18 residues. CDR3 DNA sequence: TGTGCCAGCAGTTCCCCCAGGGGGCCCTACTCTGGGGCCAACGTCCTGACTTTC. It yields the protein CASSSPRGPYSGANVLTF. Variable domain in full (rest from reference TRBV28 and TRBJ2-6): DVKVTQSSRYLVKRTGEKVFLECVQDMDHENMFWYRQDPGLGLRLIYFSYDVKMKEKGDIPEGYSVSREKKERFSLILESASTNQTSMYLCASSSPRGPYSGANVLTFGAGSRLTVL.

This sequence joins TRBV6-4 and TRBJ2-7; TRBD1 aligns across 8 bases. With 8 bases clipped from V and 4 bases from J, the junction kept 7 bases outside the gene matches. Per germline, CDR1 MRHNA and CDR2 SNTAGT. The CDR3 has 13 residues. CDR3 region: CASSIDRGYEQYF. CDR3 DNA: TGTGCCAGCTCGATCGACAGGGGTTACGAGCAGTACTTC.

This rearrangement joins TRBV9 to TRBJ1-1; D not certain. The CDR3 is 14 amino acids. Germline V gene lookup returns CDR1 SGDLS and CDR2 YYNGEE. The V end was cut by 0 bases, the J end by 3 bases, with 9 bases between. The CDR3 protein is CASSVDGTDTEAFF. CDR3 coding DNA: TGTGCCAGCAGCGTAGATGGAACAGACACTGAAGCTTTCTTT.

The V and J genes are TRBV11-1 and TRBJ2-7; the match to TRBD1 covers 11 bases. Germline CDR1 reads SGHAT; CDR2 reads FQDESV (reference sequence). V trimming: 2 bases; J trimming: 6 bases; junction bases outside the gene matches: 6. The length of the CDR3 is 15 residues. The CDR3: CASSLTGQGASEQYF. CDR3 in DNA: TGTGCCAGCAGCTTAACAGGACAGGGGGCCTCCGAGCAGTACTTC.

This chain joins TRBV27 and TRBJ1-5; TRBD1 might be the D (6 bases). Trimming took 4 bases from V and 1 from J, leaving 14 bases between them. Germline CDR1 MNHEY, CDR2 SMNVEV (reference sequence). This CDR3 comprises 16 residues. CDR3 in DNA: TGTGCCAGCAGTTCCCACAGGGTAACGAGCAATCAGCCCCAGCATTTT. Translation gives CASSSHRVTSNQPQHF.

The chain combines TRBV28 with TRBJ1-2; D is unresolved. The CDR3 is 12 residues long. V lost 6 bases to trimming and J lost 3 bases, with 8 bases between them. CDR1 is MDHEN and CDR2 is SYDVKM in the germline V gene. CDR3 sequence (DNA): TGTGCCAGCAGCCCCCCCGACTATGGCTACACCTTC. It yields the protein CASSPPDYGYTF.

The CDR3 nucleotides read TGTGCCAGCAGCGTAGGACGGGGTAACAATGAGCAGTTCTTC. Its protein is CASSVGRGNNEQFF. The chain recombines TRBV9 with TRBJ2-1; a weak D match, TRBD2 (5 bases). The CDR3 consists of 14 residues. Germline V CDR1 and CDR2: SGDLS, YYNGEE. V lost 0 bases and J lost 5, with 9 bases in between.

The chain employs TRBV27 and TRBJ2-5; D possibly corresponds to TRBD1 (7 bases). The germline CDR1 and CDR2 sequences are MNHEY and SMNVEV (reference sequence). This CDR3 is 13 amino acids long. The V and J ends lost 3 bases and 3 bases respectively, with 8 bases between them. The CDR3 coding sequence is TGTGCCAGCAGTTTCAGGGGGGAAGAGACCCAGTACTTC. It yields the protein CASSFRGEETQYF.

The chain uses TRBV28 and TRBJ1-2, with D unresolved. Per germline, CDR1 MDHEN and CDR2 SYDVKM. The CDR3 is 12 amino acids. Trimming took 6 bases from V and 8 from J, leaving 13 bases between them. DNA for the CDR3: TGTGCCAGCAGCTCTAGCCTGGAGGGCTACACCTTC. Amino acids: CASSSSLEGYTF.

This chain connects TRBV5-1 to TRBJ1-3; 7 bases are a match to TRBD1. Germline V CDR1 and CDR2: SGHRS, YFSETQ. V gave up 4 bases and J gave up 0 bases; unmatched junction bases: 7. This CDR3 is built from 16 residues. CDR3 region: CASSVSGGVSGNTIYF. The CDR3 region has the DNA TGCGCCAGCAGCGTTTCAGGGGGAGTCTCTGGAAACACCATATATTTT.

This chain links TRBV15 with TRBJ2-1, with a weak D call TRBD1 (5 bases). Per the germline V gene, CDR1 is LNHNV and CDR2 is YYDKDF (reference sequence). The V and J ends lost 0 bases and 7 bases respectively, with 25 bases between them. The CDR3 is made up of 19 amino acids. CDR3: CATSRDFGPPVGPKNEQFF. CDR3 coding DNA: TGTGCCACCAGCAGAGATTTCGGACCCCCCGTGGGGCCAAAAAATGAGCAGTTCTTC.

V and J are TRBV7-9 and TRBJ2-7, with 12 bases that match TRBD2. The CDR3 runs to 18 residues. CDR1 is SEHNR, CDR2 FQNEAQ, per germline (reference sequence). V lost 5 bases and J lost 2; bases outside the gene matches: 13. The CDR3 loop reads CASSGSGPRTSGTYEQYF. DNA for the CDR3: TGTGCCAGCAGCGGGTCCGGGCCACGGACTAGCGGGACCTACGAGCAGTACTTC.